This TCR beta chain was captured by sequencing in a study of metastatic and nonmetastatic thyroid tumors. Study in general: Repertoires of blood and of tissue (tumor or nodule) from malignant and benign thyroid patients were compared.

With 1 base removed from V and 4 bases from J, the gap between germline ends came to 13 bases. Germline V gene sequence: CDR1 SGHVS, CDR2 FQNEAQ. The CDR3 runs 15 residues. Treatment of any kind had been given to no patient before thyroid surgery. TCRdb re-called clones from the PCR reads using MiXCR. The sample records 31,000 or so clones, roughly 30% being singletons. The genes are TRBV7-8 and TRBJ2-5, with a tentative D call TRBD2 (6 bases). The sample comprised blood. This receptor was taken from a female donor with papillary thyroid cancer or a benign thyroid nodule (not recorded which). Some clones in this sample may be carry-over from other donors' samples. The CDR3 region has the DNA TGTGCCAGCAGCTTAGGGGGGGTACTAGGAGAGACCCAGTACTTC. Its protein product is CASSLGGVLGETQYF.